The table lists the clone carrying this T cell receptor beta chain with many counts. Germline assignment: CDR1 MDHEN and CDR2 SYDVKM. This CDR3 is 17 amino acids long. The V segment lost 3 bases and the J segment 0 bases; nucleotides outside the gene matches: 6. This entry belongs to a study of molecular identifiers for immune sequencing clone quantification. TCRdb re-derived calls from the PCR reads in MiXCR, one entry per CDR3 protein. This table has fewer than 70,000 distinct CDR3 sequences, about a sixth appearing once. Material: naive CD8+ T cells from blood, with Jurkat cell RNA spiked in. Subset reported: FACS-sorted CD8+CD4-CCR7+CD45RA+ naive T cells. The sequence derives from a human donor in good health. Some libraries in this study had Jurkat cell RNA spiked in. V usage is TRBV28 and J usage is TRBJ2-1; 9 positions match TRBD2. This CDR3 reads CASSFSPLAGSYNEQFF. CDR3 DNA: TGTGCCAGCAGTTTTTCCCCACTAGCGGGCTCCTACAATGAGCAGTTCTTC.